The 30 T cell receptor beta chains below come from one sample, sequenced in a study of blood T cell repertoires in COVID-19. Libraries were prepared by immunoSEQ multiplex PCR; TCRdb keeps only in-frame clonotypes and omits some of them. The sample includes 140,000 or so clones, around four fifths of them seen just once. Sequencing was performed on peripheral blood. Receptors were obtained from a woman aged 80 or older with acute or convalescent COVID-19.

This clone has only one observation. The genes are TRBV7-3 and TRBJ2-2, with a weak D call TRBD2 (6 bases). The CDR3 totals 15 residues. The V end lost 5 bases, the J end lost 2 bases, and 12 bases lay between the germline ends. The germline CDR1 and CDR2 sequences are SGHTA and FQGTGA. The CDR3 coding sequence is TGTGCCAGCAGCCCTCTAGCGCCTAACACCGGGGAGCTGTTTTTT. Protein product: CASSPLAPNTGELFF.

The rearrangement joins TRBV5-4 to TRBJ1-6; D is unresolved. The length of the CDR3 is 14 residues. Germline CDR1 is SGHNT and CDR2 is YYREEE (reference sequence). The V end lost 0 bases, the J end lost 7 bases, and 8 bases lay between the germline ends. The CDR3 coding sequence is TGTGCCAGCAGCTTGGACCAGGAAAATTCACCCCTCCACTTT. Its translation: CASSLDQENSPLHF.

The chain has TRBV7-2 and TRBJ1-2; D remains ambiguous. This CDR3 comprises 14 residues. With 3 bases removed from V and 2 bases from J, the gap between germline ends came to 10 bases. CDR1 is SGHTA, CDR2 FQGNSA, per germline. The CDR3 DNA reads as TGTGCCAGCAGCTTCTCTACAGCCAACTATGGCTACACCTTC. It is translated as CASSFSTANYGYTF.

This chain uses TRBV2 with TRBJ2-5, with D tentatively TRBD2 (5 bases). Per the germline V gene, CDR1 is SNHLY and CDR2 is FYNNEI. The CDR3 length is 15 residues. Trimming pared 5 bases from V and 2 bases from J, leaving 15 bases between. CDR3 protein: CASSRLTGSQETQYF. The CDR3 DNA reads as TGTGCCAGCAGTCGTCTTACGGGATCTCAAGAGACCCAGTACTTC.

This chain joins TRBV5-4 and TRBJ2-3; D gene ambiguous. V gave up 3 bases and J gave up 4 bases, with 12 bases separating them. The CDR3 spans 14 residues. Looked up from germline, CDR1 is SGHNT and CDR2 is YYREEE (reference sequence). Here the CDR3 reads CASSSSSAADTQYF. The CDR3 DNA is TGTGCCAGCAGCTCGTCGAGCGCGGCAGATACGCAGTATTTT.

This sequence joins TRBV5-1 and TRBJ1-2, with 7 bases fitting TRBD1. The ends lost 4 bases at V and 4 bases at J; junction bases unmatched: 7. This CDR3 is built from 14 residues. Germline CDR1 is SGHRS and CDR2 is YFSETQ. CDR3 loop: CASSRDSSAYGYTF. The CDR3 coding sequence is TGCGCCAGCAGCCGGGACAGTTCGGCCTATGGCTACACCTTC.

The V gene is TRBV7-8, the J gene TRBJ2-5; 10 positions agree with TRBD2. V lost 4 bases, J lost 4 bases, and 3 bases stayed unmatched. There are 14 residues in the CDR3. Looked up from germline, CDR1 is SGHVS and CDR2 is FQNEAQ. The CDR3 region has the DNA TGTGCCAGCAGCTCTTCTAGCGGGGGAGAGACCCAGTACTTC. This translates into CASSSSSGGETQYF.

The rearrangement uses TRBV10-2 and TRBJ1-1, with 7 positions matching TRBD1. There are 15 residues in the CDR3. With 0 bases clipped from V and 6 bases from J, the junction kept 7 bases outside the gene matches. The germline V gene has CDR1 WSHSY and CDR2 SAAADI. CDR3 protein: CASSESDRASPEAFF. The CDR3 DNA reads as TGCGCCAGCAGTGAGTCTGACAGGGCAAGTCCTGAAGCTTTCTTT.

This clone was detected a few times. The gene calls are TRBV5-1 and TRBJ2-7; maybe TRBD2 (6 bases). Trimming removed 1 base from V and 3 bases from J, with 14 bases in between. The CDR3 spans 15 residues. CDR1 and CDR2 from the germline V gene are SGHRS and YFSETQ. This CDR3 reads CASSLSPGGIYEQYF. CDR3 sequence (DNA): TGCGCCAGCAGCTTGAGCCCCGGAGGGATCTACGAGCAGTACTTC.

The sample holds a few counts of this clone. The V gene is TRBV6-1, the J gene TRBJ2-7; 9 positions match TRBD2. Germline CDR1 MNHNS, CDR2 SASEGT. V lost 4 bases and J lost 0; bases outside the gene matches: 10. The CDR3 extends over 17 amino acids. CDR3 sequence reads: CASSAQGNSGSSYEQYF. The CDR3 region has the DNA TGTGCCAGCAGTGCCCAGGGAAATAGCGGGAGCTCCTACGAGCAGTACTTC.

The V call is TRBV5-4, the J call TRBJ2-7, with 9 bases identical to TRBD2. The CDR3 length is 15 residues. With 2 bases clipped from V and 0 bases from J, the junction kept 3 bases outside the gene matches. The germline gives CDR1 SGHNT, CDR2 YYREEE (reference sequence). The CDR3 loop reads CASSFSAGGSYEQYF. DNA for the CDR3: TGTGCCAGCAGCTTCTCAGCGGGAGGCTCCTACGAGCAGTACTTC.

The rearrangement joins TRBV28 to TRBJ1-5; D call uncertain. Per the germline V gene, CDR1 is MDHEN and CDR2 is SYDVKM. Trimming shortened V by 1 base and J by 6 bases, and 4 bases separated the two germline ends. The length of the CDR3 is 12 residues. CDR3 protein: CASSLFGQPQHF. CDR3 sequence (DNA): TGTGCCAGCAGTTTATTCGGTCAGCCCCAGCATTTT.

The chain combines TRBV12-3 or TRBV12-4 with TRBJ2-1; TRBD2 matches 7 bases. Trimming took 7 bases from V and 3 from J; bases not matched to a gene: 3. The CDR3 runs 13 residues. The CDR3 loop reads CASNGDYYNEQFF. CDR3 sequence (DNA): TGTGCCAGCAACGGGGACTACTACAATGAGCAGTTCTTC.

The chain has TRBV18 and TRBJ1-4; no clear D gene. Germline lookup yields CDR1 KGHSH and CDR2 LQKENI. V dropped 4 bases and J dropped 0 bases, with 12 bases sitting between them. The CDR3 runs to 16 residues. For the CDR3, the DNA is TGTGCCAGCTCACTAAGCCAGCTAGCAACTAATGAAAAACTGTTTTTT. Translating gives CASSLSQLATNEKLFF.

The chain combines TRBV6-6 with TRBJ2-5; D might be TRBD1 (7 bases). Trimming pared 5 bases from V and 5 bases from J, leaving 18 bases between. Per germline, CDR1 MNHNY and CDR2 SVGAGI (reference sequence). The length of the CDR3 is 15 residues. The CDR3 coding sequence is TGTGCCAGCAGTCCACAGGGGCCGCGGGGTGAGACCCAGTACTTC. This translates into CASSPQGPRGETQYF.

The CDR3, as DNA: TGTGCCAGCAGCCAAGTTTCAGGGGAGGGGCAGCCCCAGCATTTT. This gives the protein CASSQVSGEGQPQHF. The chain carries TRBV3-1 (or the pseudogene TRBV3-2) and TRBJ1-5, with D maybe TRBD1 (6 bases). Germline V gene sequence: CDR1 LGHDT, CDR2 YNNKEL (reference sequence). The CDR3 has 15 residues. V lost 1 base to trimming and J lost 7 bases, with 14 bases between them.

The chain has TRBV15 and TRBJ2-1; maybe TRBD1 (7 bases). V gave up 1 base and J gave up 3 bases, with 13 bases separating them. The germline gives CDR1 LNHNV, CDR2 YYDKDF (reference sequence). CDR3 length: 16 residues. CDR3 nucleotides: TGTGCCACCAGCAGAGCCGGGGGACAGCTCTACAATGAGCAGTTCTTC. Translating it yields CATSRAGGQLYNEQFF.

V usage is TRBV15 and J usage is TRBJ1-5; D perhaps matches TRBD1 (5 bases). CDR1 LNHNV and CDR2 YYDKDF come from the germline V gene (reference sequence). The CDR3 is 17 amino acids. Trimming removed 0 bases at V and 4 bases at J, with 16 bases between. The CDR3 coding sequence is TGTGCCACCAGCAGAGATTTAAGGGGCCCCCGAAATCAGCCCCAGCATTTT. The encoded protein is CATSRDLRGPRNQPQHF.

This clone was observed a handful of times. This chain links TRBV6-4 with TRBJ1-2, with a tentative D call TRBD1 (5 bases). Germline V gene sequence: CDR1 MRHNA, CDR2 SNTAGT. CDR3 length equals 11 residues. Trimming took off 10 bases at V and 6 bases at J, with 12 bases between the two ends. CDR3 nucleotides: TGTGCCAAGGAGGGGTTGAATGGCTACACCTTC. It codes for CAKEGLNGYTF.

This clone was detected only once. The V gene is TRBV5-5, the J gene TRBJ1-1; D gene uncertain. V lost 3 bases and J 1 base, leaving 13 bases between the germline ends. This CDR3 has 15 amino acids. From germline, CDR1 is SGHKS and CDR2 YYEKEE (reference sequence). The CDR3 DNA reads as TGTGCCAGCAGCTCCACCCGGGTAACGAACACTGAAGCTTTCTTT. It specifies CASSSTRVTNTEAFF.

The CDR3 DNA reads TGTGCCAGCAGCCAGGGCTATGGCTACACCTTC. Its translation: CASSQGYGYTF. The chain recombines TRBV12-3 or TRBV12-4 with TRBJ1-2, with D tentatively TRBD1 (5 bases). With 6 bases removed from V and 4 bases from J, the gap between germline ends came to 6 bases. The CDR3 spans 11 residues.

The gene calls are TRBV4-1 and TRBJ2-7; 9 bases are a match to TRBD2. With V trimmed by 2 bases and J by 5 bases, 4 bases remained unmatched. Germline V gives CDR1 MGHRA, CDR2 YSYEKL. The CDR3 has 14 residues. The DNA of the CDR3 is TGCGCCAGCAGCCAACTAGCGGGAAGGGACGAGCAGTACTTC. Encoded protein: CASSQLAGRDEQYF.

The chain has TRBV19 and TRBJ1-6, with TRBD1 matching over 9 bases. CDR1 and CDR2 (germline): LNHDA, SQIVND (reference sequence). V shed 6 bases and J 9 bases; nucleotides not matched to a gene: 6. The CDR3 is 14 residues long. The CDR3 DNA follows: TGTGCCAGTAGGGGACAGGGAGGGGGTTCACCCCTCCACTTT. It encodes CASRGQGGGSPLHF.

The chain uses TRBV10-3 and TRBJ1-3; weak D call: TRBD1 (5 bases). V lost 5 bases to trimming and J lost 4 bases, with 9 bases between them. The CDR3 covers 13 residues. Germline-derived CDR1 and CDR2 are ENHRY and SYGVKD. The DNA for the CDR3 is TGTGCCATCAGTCCGGGGGGGGGAAACACCATATATTTT. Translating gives CAISPGGGNTIYF.

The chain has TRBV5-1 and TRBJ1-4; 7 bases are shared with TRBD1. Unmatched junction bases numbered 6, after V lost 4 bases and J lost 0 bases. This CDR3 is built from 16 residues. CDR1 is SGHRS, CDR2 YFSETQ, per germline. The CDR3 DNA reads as TGCGCCAGCAGCCCGGGACAGACCTCAACTAATGAAAAACTGTTTTTT. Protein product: CASSPGQTSTNEKLFF. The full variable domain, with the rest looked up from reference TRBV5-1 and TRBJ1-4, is KAGVTQTPRYLIKTRGQQVTLSCSPISGHRSVSWYQQTPGQGLQFLFEYFSETQRNKGNFPGRFSGRQFSNSRSEMNVSTLELGDSALYLCASSPGQTSTNEKLFFGSGTQLSVL.

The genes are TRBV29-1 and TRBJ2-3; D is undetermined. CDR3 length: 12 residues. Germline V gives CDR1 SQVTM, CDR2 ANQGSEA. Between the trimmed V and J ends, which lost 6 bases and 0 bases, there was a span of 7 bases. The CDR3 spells CSVVRSTDTQYF. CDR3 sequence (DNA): TGCAGCGTCGTCAGAAGCACAGATACGCAGTATTTT.

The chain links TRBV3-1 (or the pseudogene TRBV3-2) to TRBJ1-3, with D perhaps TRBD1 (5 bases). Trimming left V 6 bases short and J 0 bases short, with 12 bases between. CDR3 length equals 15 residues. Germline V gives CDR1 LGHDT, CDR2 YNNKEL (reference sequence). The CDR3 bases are TGTGCCAGCAGACTTGACAGCAGCTCTGGAAACACCATATATTTT. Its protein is CASRLDSSSGNTIYF.

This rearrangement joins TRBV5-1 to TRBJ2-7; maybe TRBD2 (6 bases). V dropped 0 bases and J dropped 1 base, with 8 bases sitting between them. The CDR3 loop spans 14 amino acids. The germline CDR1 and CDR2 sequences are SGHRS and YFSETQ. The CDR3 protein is CASSLGLDSYEQYF. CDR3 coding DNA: TGCGCCAGCAGCTTGGGACTAGATTCCTACGAGCAGTACTTC.

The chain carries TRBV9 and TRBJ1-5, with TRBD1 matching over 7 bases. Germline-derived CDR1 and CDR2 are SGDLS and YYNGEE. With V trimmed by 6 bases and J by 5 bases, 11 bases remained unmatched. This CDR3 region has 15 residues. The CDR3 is CASTKGAQADQPQHF. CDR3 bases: TGTGCCAGCACCAAGGGGGCACAAGCTGATCAGCCCCAGCATTTT.

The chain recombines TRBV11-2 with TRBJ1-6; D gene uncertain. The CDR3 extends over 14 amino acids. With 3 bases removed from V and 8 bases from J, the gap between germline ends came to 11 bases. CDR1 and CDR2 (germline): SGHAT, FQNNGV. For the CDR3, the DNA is TGTGCCAGCAGCTTCCGGAGGCGGGATTCACCCCTCCACTTT. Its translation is CASSFRRRDSPLHF.